This section outlines one TCR beta chain sequence together with its context. Its antigen remains unknown. This entry belongs to a study of T cell responses to AZD1222 COVID-19 vaccine. The CDR3 runs to 15 residues. CDR1 and CDR2 from the germline V gene are LGHDT and YNNKEL (reference sequence). Between the trimmed V and J ends, which lost 2 bases and 1 base, there was a span of 12 bases. Overall study findings and caveats: Spike-specific TCR breadth rose after two AZD1222 doses, and depth rose as well. CD4 TCRs linked to vaccination spanned spike, dominating at 160-218 and 743-854.

The data were produced by immunoSEQ multiplex PCR, yet TCRdb's version contains in-frame clones alone and is incomplete. The sample yields some 130,000 clones, approximately 85% seen once. The sequences come from peripheral blood, collected on day 0 of AZD1222 vaccination. The TCR originated in an adult in good health. The chain uses TRBV3-1 (or the pseudogene TRBV3-2) and TRBJ2-7, with D possibly being TRBD2 (6 bases). The DNA for the CDR3 is TGTGCCAGCAGCCAATCCGGGACTGGATCCTACGAGCAGTACTTC. This gives the protein CASSQSGTGSYEQYF.